One and the same sample provided the 26 T cell receptor beta chains below, sequenced in a study of blood T cell repertoires in COVID-19. Libraries were prepared by immunoSEQ multiplex PCR; TCRdb keeps only in-frame clonotypes and omits some of them. Of 150,000 to 180,000 clones listed, roughly 84% are singletons. The sequencing sample was made of peripheral blood. The origin of the receptors is a man aged 60 to 69 with COVID-19, enrolled during active disease.

V usage is TRBV11-2 and J usage is TRBJ2-5; 9 bases agree with TRBD2. Per germline, CDR1 SGHAT and CDR2 FQNNGV. The CDR3 is made up of 16 amino acids. The J segment lost 5 bases and the V segment lost 5 bases, leaving 12 bases of the junction unmatched. The CDR3: CASSNLAGTWGETQYF. For the CDR3, the DNA is TGTGCCAGCAGCAATCTAGCGGGGACCTGGGGGGAGACCCAGTACTTC.

V and J are TRBV20-1 and TRBJ1-2, with D tentatively TRBD1 (6 bases). CDR3 length: 10 residues. The germline V gene encodes CDR1 DFQATT and CDR2 SNEGSKA (reference sequence). Trimming removed 6 bases from V and 8 bases from J, with 10 bases in between. This chain's CDR3 is CSAGAGGYTF. CDR3 DNA sequence: TGCAGTGCGGGGGCGGGCGGCTACACCTTC.

This clone has just a few counts. The CDR3 region is CASGRGFSSPLHF. CDR3 nucleotide sequence: TGTGCCAGCGGTAGGGGGTTCTCTTCACCCCTCCACTTT. V gene TRBV12-3 or TRBV12-4 combines with J gene TRBJ1-6; tentatively, D is TRBD1 (6 bases). This CDR3 contains 13 residues. V lost 8 bases and J lost 9, with 14 bases in between.

J is TRBJ2-7 and V is TRBV11-1; tentatively, D is TRBD2 (6 bases). Per germline, CDR1 SGHAT and CDR2 FQDESV (reference sequence). Trimming stripped 5 bases from V and 6 bases from J, with 20 bases between. This CDR3 spans 15 amino acids. The CDR3 nucleotides are TGTGCCAGCAGCCAGCAAGGGACTCCCTGGGCCGAGCAGTACTTC. Translated, it gives CASSQQGTPWAEQYF.

As regards this clone: A much larger clone differs from this one at a single base, so this may be a read error. Other DNA sequences in the sample encode the same CDR3. The V and J genes are TRBV9 and TRBJ2-7; TRBD2 matches 9 bases. Unmatched junction bases numbered 1, after V lost 0 bases and J lost 3 bases. Germline CDR1 and CDR2: SGDLS and YYNGEE. The CDR3 spans 14 residues. The CDR3 protein is CASSVGSGSYEQYF. The CDR3 region has the DNA TGTGCCAGCAGCGTAGGTAGCGGGAGCTACGAGCAGTACTTC.

The V and J genes are TRBV27 and TRBJ1-5; possibly TRBD1 for D (6 bases). Per germline, CDR1 MNHEY and CDR2 SMNVEV (reference sequence). This CDR3 comprises 17 residues. Trimming cost V 7 bases and J 3 bases, with 22 bases left between them. The CDR3 region has the DNA TGTGCCAGCACTTCTCGCCTGGGGGGGGGCTACAATCAGCCCCAGCATTTT. Its translation: CASTSRLGGGYNQPQHF.

The V gene is TRBV11-2, the J gene TRBJ1-6; 11 bases align to TRBD1. CDR3 size: 15 residues. The junction had 8 bases not matched to a gene; V was cut back by 5 bases and J by 11 bases. Germline V gene sequence: CDR1 SGHAT, CDR2 FQNNGV. The CDR3 sequence is CASSVAGTGGTPLHF. In DNA, the CDR3 is TGTGCCAGCAGCGTAGCCGGGACAGGGGGTACACCCCTCCACTTT.

The rearrangement joins TRBV30 to TRBJ1-4; D is unclear. The CDR3 has 13 amino acids. With 4 bases removed from V and 0 bases from J, the gap between germline ends came to 6 bases. Per germline, CDR1 GTSNPN and CDR2 SVGIG (reference sequence). DNA for the CDR3: TGTGCCTGGAAGAGGGCAACTAATGAAAAACTGTTTTTT. The encoded protein is CAWKRATNEKLFF.

The V gene is TRBV28, the J gene TRBJ2-7, with 8 positions matching TRBD2. J gave up 0 bases and V 6 bases, and 13 bases lay outside the gene matches. The V gene's germline CDR1 is MDHEN and CDR2 SYDVKM. The CDR3 totals 17 residues. The CDR3 DNA follows: TGTGCCAGCAGCTACACGATAGCGGGGACCGGCTCCTACGAGCAGTACTTC. This codes for CASSYTIAGTGSYEQYF.

This clone was counted between two and nine times. The J gene is TRBJ2-7, the V gene TRBV4-1, with 9 bases lining up with TRBD2. The CDR3 runs to 16 residues. The J segment lost 7 bases and the V segment lost 0 bases, leaving 10 bases of the junction unmatched. Per germline, CDR1 MGHRA and CDR2 YSYEKL. The CDR3 sequence: CASSQDGAGGPREQYF. In DNA, the CDR3 is TGCGCCAGCAGCCAAGATGGGGCGGGAGGGCCGCGGGAGCAGTACTTC.

The chain employs TRBV5-1 and TRBJ2-5, with D tentatively TRBD2 (6 bases). Trimming shortened V by 0 bases and J by 3 bases, and 12 bases separated the two germline ends. The CDR3 is made up of 15 amino acids. Germline CDR1 SGHRS, CDR2 YFSETQ. The CDR3: CASSLVPGVEETQYF. The CDR3 coding sequence is TGCGCCAGCAGCTTGGTCCCGGGGGTGGAAGAGACCCAGTACTTC.

The chain recombines TRBV7-2 with TRBJ2-5; 9 positions agree with TRBD2. The CDR3 is made up of 15 amino acids. Germline V gives CDR1 SGHTA, CDR2 FQGNSA. V dropped 1 base and J dropped 4; count of bases not matched to a gene: 4. The CDR3 DNA follows: TGTGCCAGCAGCTTAGGTACAGCGGGAGGAGAGACCCAGTACTTC. Translating gives CASSLGTAGGETQYF.

This clone was seen once. The V gene is TRBV28, the J gene TRBJ2-1, with a tentative D call TRBD2 (5 bases). The CDR3 has 12 residues. CDR1 and CDR2 (germline): MDHEN, SYDVKM. Trimming removed 4 bases at V and 9 bases at J, with 10 bases between. The DNA of the CDR3 is TGTGCCAGCAGTTGGAGGAGAACTGAGCAGTTCTTC. Residues: CASSWRRTEQFF.

A single count supports this clone. The rearrangement joins TRBV18 to TRBJ1-6, with D possibly matching TRBD1 (6 bases). CDR1 is KGHSH, CDR2 LQKENI, per germline. V lost 3 bases and J 6 bases, leaving 15 bases between the germline ends. The CDR3 has 16 amino acids. The CDR3 loop is CASSPRGGDGNSPLHF. As DNA, the CDR3 is TGTGCCAGCTCACCCAGGGGAGGGGATGGTAATTCACCCCTCCACTTT. Based on the CDR3 plus reference TRBV18 and TRBJ1-6, the full variable domain is NAGVMQNPRHLVRRRGQEARLRCSPMKGHSHVYWYRQLPEEGLKFMVYLQKENIIDESGMPKERFSAEFPKEGPSILRIQQVVRGDSAAYFCASSPRGGDGNSPLHFGNGTRLTVT.

The chain combines TRBV28 with TRBJ1-1; D not certain. The CDR3 has 14 amino acids. Trimming removed 3 bases at V and 5 bases at J, with 13 bases between. The germline gives CDR1 MDHEN, CDR2 SYDVKM. The CDR3 reads CASSFGQIWTEAFF. CDR3 coding DNA: TGTGCCAGCAGTTTTGGCCAAATTTGGACTGAAGCTTTCTTT.

In this sample, this clone turned up a few times. The V and J genes are TRBV11-2 and TRBJ1-1; D ambiguous. There are 16 residues in the CDR3. The ends were cut back, 1 base at V and 3 bases at J, with 15 bases in the middle. CDR1 SGHAT and CDR2 FQNNGV come from the germline V gene. The CDR3 DNA is TGTGCCAGCAGCTTAGGCTTCCGGGGATTGGACACTGAAGCTTTCTTT. It specifies CASSLGFRGLDTEAFF.

The gene calls are TRBV11-3 and TRBJ2-7; 7 positions agree with TRBD2. Germline V gene data show CDR1 as SGHNT and CDR2 as YENEEA. With V trimmed by 7 bases and J by 3 bases, 9 bases remained unmatched. This CDR3 spans 14 amino acids. CDR3 DNA sequence: TGTGCCAGCACTGCGGGGGAAGGTGGCTACGAGCAGTACTTC. It translates to CASTAGEGGYEQYF.

The CDR3 region has the DNA TGCGCCAGCAGCCTCTCTAGCGGGGCCACCGGGGAGCTGTTTTTT. As protein: CASSLSSGATGELFF. The V call is TRBV5-1, the J call TRBJ2-2, with TRBD2 matching over 9 bases. This CDR3 has 15 residues. Germline lookup yields CDR1 SGHRS and CDR2 YFSETQ. V shed 4 bases and J 4 bases; nucleotides not matched to a gene: 5.

This chain joins TRBV10-1 and TRBJ2-7; 9 bases fit TRBD1. Germline lookup yields CDR1 WNHNN and CDR2 SYGVQD (reference sequence). J gave up 6 bases and V 10 bases, and 10 bases lay outside the gene matches. The CDR3 spans 13 residues. Here the CDR3 reads CAIGRDRDCEQYF. The CDR3 DNA reads as TGCGCCATCGGCCGGGACAGGGATTGCGAGCAGTACTTC.

V and J are TRBV18 and TRBJ1-5; TRBD1 agrees at 8 bases. This CDR3 has 15 residues. CDR1 is KGHSH, CDR2 LQKENI, per germline. J was trimmed by 3 bases and V by 6 bases; bases with no gene match: 7. As DNA, the CDR3 is TGTGCCAGCTCCTTCGGACAGGGAAACAATCAGCCCCAGCATTTT. Protein: CASSFGQGNNQPQHF.

The chain employs TRBV10-3 and TRBJ1-5, with TRBD1 as a possible D gene (5 bases). With 0 bases removed from V and 1 base from J, the gap between germline ends came to 19 bases. There are 19 residues in the CDR3. In germline, CDR1 is ENHRY, CDR2 SYGVKD. CDR3 sequence (DNA): TGTGCCATCAGTGAGTCGAGCTTCGGGGGGTTGGTAAGCAATCAGCCCCAGCATTTT. Translation: CAISESSFGGLVSNQPQHF.

The V gene is TRBV15, the J gene TRBJ1-4; the match to TRBD1 covers 9 bases. This CDR3 is built from 17 residues. The germline CDR1 and CDR2 sequences are LNHNV and YYDKDF (reference sequence). V dropped 4 bases and J dropped 3; count of bases not matched to a gene: 9. DNA of the CDR3: TGTGCCACCAGCACCAGTGGACAGGGGTACTCTAATGAAAAACTGTTTTTT. This codes for CATSTSGQGYSNEKLFF. The entire variable domain, with the rest obtained from reference TRBV15 and TRBJ1-4, is as follows: DAMVIQNPRYQVTQFGKPVTLSCSQTLNHNVMYWYQQKSSQAPKLLFHYYDKDFNNEADTPDNFQSRRPNTSFCFLDIRSPGLGDTAMYLCATSTSGQGYSNEKLFFGSGTQLSVL.

The chain combines TRBV6-5 with TRBJ1-2, with 10 positions matching TRBD1. Germline V lookup: CDR1 MNHEY, CDR2 SVGAGI. V trimming: 5 bases; J trimming: 7 bases; junction bases outside the gene matches: 7. CDR3 length: 14 amino acids. CDR3 sequence reads: CASSRQGALGGYTF. The CDR3 DNA reads TGTGCCAGCAGTCGACAGGGGGCGCTTGGTGGCTACACCTTC.

This chain links TRBV5-6 with TRBJ1-3, with 7 nucleotides matching TRBD1. V shed 2 bases and J 0 bases; nucleotides not matched to a gene: 14. Germline CDR1 and CDR2: SGHDT and YYEEEE. The CDR3 spans 19 residues. Written as DNA, the CDR3 is TGTGCCAGCAGCTTCTCCCGGGACAGATCAACCCGCTCTGGAAACACCATATATTTT. As protein: CASSFSRDRSTRSGNTIYF.

The chain has TRBV6-5 and TRBJ2-5, with D possibly being TRBD2 (6 bases). CDR3 length: 16 amino acids. Germline V CDR1 and CDR2: MNHEY, SVGAGI. Trimming removed 0 bases at V and 2 bases at J, with 13 bases between. The CDR3 region has the DNA TGTGCCAGCAGTTACTCGGGGAGGAATGGGCAAGAGACCCAGTACTTC. It codes for CASSYSGRNGQETQYF.

In nucleotides, the CDR3 is TGTGCCAGCAGCCGACAAAGTGGGGGCGCCTACAATGAGCAGTTCTTC. Translating it yields CASSRQSGGAYNEQFF. The chain has TRBV7-6 and TRBJ2-1; tentatively, D is TRBD1 (6 bases). Per the germline V gene, CDR1 is SGHVS and CDR2 is FNYEAQ. The CDR3 is 16 residues long. V was trimmed by 5 bases and J by 2 bases, leaving 16 bases between them.